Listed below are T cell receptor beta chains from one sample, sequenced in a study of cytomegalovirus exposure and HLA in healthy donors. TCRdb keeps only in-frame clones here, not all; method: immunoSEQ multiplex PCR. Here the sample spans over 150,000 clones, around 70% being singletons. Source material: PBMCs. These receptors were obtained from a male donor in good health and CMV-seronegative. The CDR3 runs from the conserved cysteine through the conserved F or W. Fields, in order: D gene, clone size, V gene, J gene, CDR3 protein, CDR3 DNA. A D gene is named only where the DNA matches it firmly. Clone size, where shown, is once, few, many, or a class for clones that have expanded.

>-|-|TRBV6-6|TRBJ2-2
CASSYSSPGELFF
TGTGCCAGCAGTTACTCGAGTCCGGGGGAGCTGTTTTTT
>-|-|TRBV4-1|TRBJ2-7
CASSQSSIEQYF
TGCGCCAGCAGCCAAAGTTCTATCGAGCAGTACTTC
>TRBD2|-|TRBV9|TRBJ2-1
CASSARAGSGRYNEQFF
TGTGCCAGCAGCGCCCGCGCCGGTAGCGGGAGGTACAATGAGCAGTTCTTC
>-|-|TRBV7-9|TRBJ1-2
CASRELRVRGYTF
TGTGCCAGCAGAGAACTCAGGGTCCGGGGCTACACCTTC
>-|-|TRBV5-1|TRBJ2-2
CASSLGLGAGELFF
TGCGCCAGCAGCTTGGGACTAGGGGCCGGGGAGCTGTTTTTT
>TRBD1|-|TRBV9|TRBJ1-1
CASSSRTGLNTEAFF
TGTGCCAGCAGCTCCCGGACAGGTTTGAACACTGAAGCTTTCTTT
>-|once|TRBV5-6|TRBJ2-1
CTSSWGDGVNEQFF
TGTACCAGCAGCTGGGGTGACGGGGTTAATGAGCAGTTCTTC
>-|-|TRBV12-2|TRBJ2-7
CASRGLPLYEQYF
TGTGCAAGTCGCGGGCTGCCATTATACGAGCAGTACTTC
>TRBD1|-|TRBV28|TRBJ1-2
CASSPVRDRVTYTF
TGTGCCAGCAGCCCCGTTAGGGACAGGGTGACATACACCTTC
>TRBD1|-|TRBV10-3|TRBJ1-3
CAISESIGTGLVGNTIYF
TGTGCCATCAGTGAGTCAATTGGGACAGGGCTTGTTGGAAACACCATATATTTT
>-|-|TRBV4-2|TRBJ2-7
CASSHQGISGSGSYEQYF
TGTGCCAGCAGCCACCAAGGGATAAGCGGGTCGGGCTCCTACGAGCAGTACTTC
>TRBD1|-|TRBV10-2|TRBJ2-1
CASSDGRGSYNEQFF
TGCGCCAGCAGTGACGGCAGGGGGTCCTACAATGAGCAGTTCTTC
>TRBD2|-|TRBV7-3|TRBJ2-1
CASSPRLAGSNEQFF
TGTGCCAGCAGCCCCAGACTAGCGGGATCGAATGAGCAGTTCTTC
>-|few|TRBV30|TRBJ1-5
CAWSPLYGQPQHF
TGTGCCTGGAGTCCCCTTTACGGTCAGCCCCAGCATTTT
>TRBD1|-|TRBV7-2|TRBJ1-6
CASSWAPGQGNSPLHF
TGTGCCAGCAGCTGGGCTCCTGGACAGGGTAACTCACCCCTCCACTTT
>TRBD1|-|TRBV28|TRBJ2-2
CASSLGDRVTGELFF
TGTGCCAGCAGTTTGGGAGACAGGGTCACCGGGGAGCTGTTTTTT
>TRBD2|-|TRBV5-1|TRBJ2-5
CASSPPGLAGGKTQYF
TGCGCCAGCAGCCCTCCGGGACTAGCGGGAGGAAAGACCCAGTACTTC
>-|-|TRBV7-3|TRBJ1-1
CASSEQGNTEAFF
TGTGCCAGCAGCGAACAGGGGAACACTGAAGCTTTCTTT
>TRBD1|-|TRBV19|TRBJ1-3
CASSVTGAGNTIYF
TGTGCCAGTAGTGTTACAGGGGCTGGAAACACCATATATTTT
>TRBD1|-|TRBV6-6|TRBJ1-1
CASSSQGGGTEAFF
TGTGCCAGCAGTTCACAGGGGGGAGGCACTGAAGCTTTCTTT
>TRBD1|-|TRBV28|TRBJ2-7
CASSITGTGGNYEQYF
TGTGCCAGCAGTATTACCGGGACAGGGGGCAACTACGAGCAGTACTTC
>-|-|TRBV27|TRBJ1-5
CASSFSYNNQPQHF
TGTGCCAGCAGTTTTTCTTATAACAATCAGCCCCAGCATTTT
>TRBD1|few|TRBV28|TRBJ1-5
CASRTYRGRSDQPQHF
TGTGCCAGCAGAACGTACAGGGGAAGGTCTGATCAGCCCCAGCATTTT
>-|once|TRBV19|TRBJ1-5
CASSITWQEVRQPQHF
TGTGCCAGTAGTATTACTTGGCAGGAGGTTAGGCAGCCCCAGCATTTT
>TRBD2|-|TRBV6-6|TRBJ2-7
CASSYSALAGGYEQYF
TGTGCCAGCAGTTACTCGGCACTAGCGGGAGGATACGAGCAGTACTTC
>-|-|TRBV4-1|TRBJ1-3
CASSPGLAGNTIYF
TGCGCCAGCAGCCCCGGGTTGGCTGGAAACACCATATATTTT
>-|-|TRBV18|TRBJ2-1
CASSPGVSNEQFF
TGTGCCAGCTCACCAGGAGTCAGCAACGAGCAGTTCTTC
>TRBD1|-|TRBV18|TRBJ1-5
CASSPQEGAVNQPQHF
TGTGCCAGCTCACCACAGGAGGGGGCGGTCAATCAGCCCCAGCATTTT
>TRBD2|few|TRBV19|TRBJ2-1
CASSPFSGRVTNEQFF
TGTGCCAGTTCGCCTTTTAGCGGGAGGGTGACAAATGAGCAGTTCTTC
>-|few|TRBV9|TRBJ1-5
CASSVAGTNNQPQHF
TGTGCCAGCAGCGTAGCTGGGACAAACAATCAGCCCCAGCATTTT
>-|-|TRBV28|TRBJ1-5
CASSLVGNQPQHF
TGTGCCAGCAGTTTAGTAGGCAATCAGCCCCAGCATTTT
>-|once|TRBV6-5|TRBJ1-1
CASSYSIRGRAFF
TGTGCCAGCAGTTACTCGATTCGGGGTAGAGCTTTCTTT
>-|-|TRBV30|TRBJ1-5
CAWSGPGGSNQPQHF
TGTGCCTGGAGTGGGCCGGGTGGAAGCAATCAGCCCCAGCATTTT
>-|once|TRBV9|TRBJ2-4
CASSEGGSGIQYF
TGTGCCAGCAGCGAAGGGGGTTCGGGCATTCAGTACTTC
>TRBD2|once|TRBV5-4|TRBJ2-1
CASSLRLAGGNEQFF
TGTGCCAGCAGCCTCCGACTAGCGGGAGGCAATGAGCAGTTCTTC
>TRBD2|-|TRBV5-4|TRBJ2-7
CASSPSGSIPYEQYF
TGTGCCAGCAGTCCCAGCGGGAGCATTCCCTACGAGCAGTACTTC
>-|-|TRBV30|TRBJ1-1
CAWSAQGNTEAFF
TGTGCCTGGAGCGCCCAGGGGAACACTGAAGCTTTCTTT
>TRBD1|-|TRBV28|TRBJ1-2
CASSPQTGGVEGYGYTF
TGTGCCAGCAGCCCCCAGACAGGGGGCGTGGAAGGGTATGGCTACACCTTC
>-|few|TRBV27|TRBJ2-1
CASSSHSSSYNEQFF
TGTGCCAGCAGTTCCCACAGCAGCTCCTACAATGAGCAGTTCTTC
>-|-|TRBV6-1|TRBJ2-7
CASSEYGGAPTEQYF
TGTGCCAGCAGTGAATATGGGGGCGCTCCTACCGAGCAGTACTTC
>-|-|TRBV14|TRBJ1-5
CASSQASNSRLVMSSGNQPQHF
TGTGCCAGCAGCCAAGCTAGCAACAGCCGCTTAGTTATGAGCTCTGGCAATCAGCCCCAGCATTTT
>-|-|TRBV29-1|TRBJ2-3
CSGLTWDTQYF
TGCAGCGGGCTGACTTGGGATACGCAGTATTTT
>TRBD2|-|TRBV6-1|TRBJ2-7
CASRGGTSYEQYF
TGTGCCAGCAGGGGCGGGACTAGTTACGAGCAGTACTTC